These 9 T cell receptor beta chains originate from one sample sequenced in a study of blood T cell repertoires in COVID-19. Sequencing used immunoSEQ multiplex PCR; TCRdb keeps in-frame clones, though not all of them. The sample lists under 300,000 clones, approximately 91% occurring once. Specimen: peripheral blood. The receptors shown here come from a woman aged 40 to 50 who had recovered from COVID-19.

For this clone: The same CDR3 arises from other DNA sequences in this sample as well. The chain carries TRBV5-1 and TRBJ1-5, with 9 bases aligning to TRBD1. This CDR3 contains 15 residues. Losses at the gene ends were 0 bases for V and 6 bases for J; bases not matched to a gene: 4. Germline V gives CDR1 SGHRS, CDR2 YFSETQ. This CDR3 reads CASSLGTGDGQPQHF. The CDR3 DNA follows: TGCGCCAGCAGCTTGGGGACAGGGGACGGTCAGCCCCAGCATTTT.

This clone was seen once. V gene TRBV5-1 combines with J gene TRBJ2-1; 8 bases fit TRBD2. V lost 4 bases, J lost 1 base, and 4 bases stayed unmatched. This CDR3 is 15 amino acids long. Germline V gives CDR1 SGHRS, CDR2 YFSETQ. CDR3 protein: CASSPGGGSYNEQFF. As DNA, the CDR3 is TGCGCCAGCAGCCCCGGCGGGGGGTCCTACAATGAGCAGTTCTTC.

The genes are TRBV15 and TRBJ2-7, with 13 bases fitting TRBD2. Germline values: CDR1 LNHNV, CDR2 YYDKDF (reference sequence). The trim removed 3 bases at V and 0 bases at J, leaving 2 bases unmatched. The CDR3 totals 16 residues. This CDR3 is CATSSGLAGASYEQYF. CDR3 sequence (DNA): TGTGCCACCAGCAGCGGACTAGCGGGGGCCTCCTACGAGCAGTACTTC.

The rearrangement uses TRBV19 and TRBJ2-7, with TRBD2 as a possible D gene (6 bases). Germline V lookup: CDR1 LNHDA, CDR2 SQIVND (reference sequence). V lost 3 bases, J lost 5 bases, and 11 bases lay in between. The CDR3 covers 13 residues. The CDR3 region has the DNA TGTGCCAGTAGTATTGGTGGAGGGGACGAGCAGTACTTC. Amino acids: CASSIGGGDEQYF.

The chain joins TRBV27 to TRBJ2-1; D not certain. The germline V and J ends were trimmed by 6 bases and 4 bases, with 4 bases remaining between them. The CDR3 totals 11 residues. CDR1 is MNHEY, CDR2 SMNVEV, per germline (reference sequence). The CDR3 sequence: CASSKYNEQFF. DNA for the CDR3: TGTGCCAGCAGCAAATACAATGAGCAGTTCTTC.

This sequence joins TRBV19 and TRBJ1-6, with unresolved D. CDR1 is LNHDA, CDR2 SQIVND, per germline (reference sequence). The CDR3 has 13 amino acids. V was pared by 2 bases and J by 8 bases, with 7 bases between. CDR3 sequence (DNA): TGTGCCAGTAGTATAAATCCGTATTCACCCCTCCACTTT. Translated, it gives CASSINPYSPLHF. Supplemented by reference TRBV19 and TRBJ1-6, the full variable domain reads DGGITQSPKYLFRKEGQNVTLSCEQNLNHDAMYWYRQDPGQGLRLIYYSQIVNDFQKGDIAEGYSVSREKKESFPLTVTSAQKNPTAFYLCASSINPYSPLHFGNGTRLTVT.

V gene TRBV10-3 combines with J gene TRBJ1-6; no clear D. In germline, CDR1 is ENHRY, CDR2 SYGVKD. The V and J ends lost 4 bases and 5 bases respectively, with 6 bases between them. The CDR3 has 13 amino acids. CDR3 loop: CAISGADNSPLHF. The CDR3 coding sequence is TGTGCCATCAGTGGTGCAGATAATTCACCCCTCCACTTT.

The rearrangement links TRBV6-5 to TRBJ1-5; no reliable D call. Germline lookup yields CDR1 MNHEY and CDR2 SVGAGI. CDR3 size: 13 residues. With 7 bases removed from V and 7 bases from J, the gap between germline ends came to 14 bases. CDR3 region: CASTYSPGQPQHF. CDR3 nucleotide sequence: TGTGCCAGCACTTATAGTCCGGGGCAGCCCCAGCATTTT.

The chain couples TRBV9 to TRBJ2-5; D may be TRBD2 (6 bases). Germline CDR1 and CDR2: SGDLS and YYNGEE. The CDR3 length is 14 residues. V was trimmed by 4 bases and J by 4 bases, leaving 14 bases between them. The CDR3 sequence: CASSPPAGGETQYF. The DNA of the CDR3 is TGTGCCAGCAGCCCACCAGCCGGGGGAGAGACCCAGTACTTC. Looking up the rest from reference TRBV9 and TRBJ2-5 gives the full variable domain: DSGVTQTPKHLITATGQRVTLRCSPRSGDLSVYWYQQSLDQGLQFLIQYYNGEERAKGNILERFSAQQFPDLHSELNLSSLELGDSALYFCASSPPAGGETQYFGPGTRLLVL.